One sample yielded the 30 T cell receptor beta chains listed below, sequenced in a study of blood T cell repertoires in COVID-19. Profiled with immunoSEQ multiplex PCR; TCRdb holds only in-frame clones, not every one. Counted here are about 31,000 clones, 86% occurring once; the ten biggest clones make up approximately 24%. Sample: peripheral blood. These receptors all come from a human donor with active COVID-19. The donor label of this sample is uncertain.

The genes are TRBV23-1 and TRBJ2-3; D is perhaps TRBD2 (7 bases). TRBV23-1 is marked as an open reading frame, function uncertain. The CDR3 has 20 amino acids. V lost 3 bases and J lost 0, with 25 bases in between. CDR3 coding DNA: TGCGCCAGCAGTCATGGGAGGGGGGACATTACCACCACCAGCACAGATACGCAGTATTTT. Its protein is CASSHGRGDITTTSTDTQYF.

The chain couples TRBV13 to TRBJ2-2, with 11 positions matching TRBD2. The CDR3 extends over 18 amino acids. J lost 3 bases, V lost 5 bases, and 11 bases had no gene match. Germline lookup yields CDR1 PRHDT and CDR2 FYEKMQ (reference sequence). The chain's CDR3 is CASSPRGSGGADTGELFF. In nucleotides, the CDR3 is TGTGCCAGCAGCCCTCGAGGTAGCGGGGGGGCGGACACCGGGGAGCTGTTTTTT.

The chain joins TRBV3-1 (or the pseudogene TRBV3-2) to TRBJ2-7, with TRBD2 identical over 7 bases. Germline V CDR1 and CDR2: LGHDT, YNNKEL (reference sequence). J was trimmed by 2 bases and V by 4 bases; bases with no gene match: 11. The CDR3 sequence is 16 residues long. The CDR3 loop reads CASSPYMGGATYEQYF. CDR3 bases: TGTGCCAGCAGCCCCTATATGGGAGGGGCGACCTACGAGCAGTACTTC.

The rearrangement uses TRBV9 and TRBJ2-7; 7 nucleotides line up with TRBD1. Trimming at V came to 4 bases and at J to 5 bases, leaving 9 bases not matched to a gene. Germline CDR1 and CDR2: SGDLS and YYNGEE. The CDR3 extends over 14 amino acids. This CDR3 is CASSSLGTANEQYF. The CDR3 DNA reads as TGTGCCAGCAGCTCGCTCGGGACAGCTAACGAGCAGTACTTC.

Relative to its sample, this clone is medium-sized. V usage is TRBV6-6 and J usage is TRBJ1-1; maybe TRBD1 (5 bases). This CDR3 is 16 amino acids long. Trimming stripped 6 bases from V and 4 bases from J, with 21 bases between. Looked up from germline, CDR1 is MNHNY and CDR2 is SVGAGI (reference sequence). Here the CDR3 reads CASRTPGVGPVTEAFF. The CDR3, as DNA: TGTGCCAGCAGAACCCCGGGGGTAGGTCCAGTCACTGAAGCTTTCTTT.

This sequence joins TRBV6-5 and TRBJ1-5, with a weak D call TRBD1 (6 bases). Germline V gene data show CDR1 as MNHEY and CDR2 as SVGAGI. Trimming removed 10 bases from V and 5 bases from J, with 18 bases in between. The CDR3 length is 14 residues. This CDR3 is CATRHRDTYQPQHF. Here the CDR3 DNA reads TGTGCCACCCGCCACCGGGACACATATCAGCCCCAGCATTTT.

V is TRBV3-1 (or the pseudogene TRBV3-2) and J is TRBJ2-5; no clear D. V shed 3 bases and J shed 5 bases, with 13 bases lying between them. Germline assignment: CDR1 LGHDT and CDR2 YNNKEL (reference sequence). The CDR3 consists of 14 residues. DNA of the CDR3: TGTGCCAGCAGCCATCAATACCCTAGGGAGACCCAGTACTTC. Amino acids: CASSHQYPRETQYF.

The CDR3 nucleotides are TGCAGTGCTAGTAGCGCCCACCCAGATTGGACAGGGGGCTACTATGGCTACACCTTC. The encoded protein is CSASSAHPDWTGGYYGYTF. The rearrangement uses TRBV20-1 and TRBJ1-2, with 11 nucleotides matching TRBD1. The germline V gene encodes CDR1 DFQATT and CDR2 SNEGSKA (reference sequence). With V trimmed by 3 bases and J by 3 bases, 18 bases remained unmatched. CDR3 length equals 19 residues.

CDR3 coding DNA: TGCGCCAGCAGCTTTAGACTAGCGGGGGGCTACGAGCAGTACTTC. Translation: CASSFRLAGGYEQYF. V usage is TRBV5-1 and J usage is TRBJ2-7; TRBD2 aligns across 13 bases. Germline CDR1 SGHRS, CDR2 YFSETQ. CDR3 length equals 15 residues. With 2 bases clipped from V and 3 bases from J, the junction kept 2 bases outside the gene matches.

The rearrangement uses TRBV15 and TRBJ2-5, with a tentative D call TRBD2 (6 bases). With 1 base removed from V and 0 bases from J, the gap between germline ends came to 9 bases. This CDR3 has 15 amino acids. Germline V gene lookup returns CDR1 LNHNV and CDR2 YYDKDF (reference sequence). The CDR3 here is CATSRGGGYQETQYF. Here the CDR3 DNA reads TGTGCCACCAGCAGAGGTGGAGGGTACCAAGAGACCCAGTACTTC.

The chain has TRBV6-1 and TRBJ2-7, with 11 positions matching TRBD1. CDR1 and CDR2 (germline): MNHNS, SASEGT. The CDR3 contains 15 residues. V shed 2 bases, J shed 7 bases, and the junction held 7 bases outside the gene matches. CDR3 sequence reads: CASSEFGQGAREQYF. As DNA, the CDR3 is TGTGCCAGCAGTGAATTTGGACAGGGGGCACGGGAGCAGTACTTC.

The V call is TRBV4-1, the J call TRBJ1-3, with 7 bases identical to TRBD1. V dropped 2 bases and J dropped 0; count of bases not matched to a gene: 7. The CDR3 sequence is 17 residues long. CDR1 is MGHRA, CDR2 YSYEKL, per germline. The chain's CDR3 is CASSQSPGQPSGNTIYF. CDR3 DNA: TGCGCCAGCAGCCAATCCCCGGGACAGCCCTCTGGAAACACCATATATTTT.

V gene TRBV9 combines with J gene TRBJ1-1, with D possibly TRBD1 on 5 matching bases. This CDR3 is built from 15 residues. V shed 0 bases and J shed 0 bases, with 9 bases lying between them. Germline assignment: CDR1 SGDLS and CDR2 YYNGEE. CDR3 protein: CASSVVAGMNTEAFF. CDR3 sequence (DNA): TGTGCCAGCAGCGTAGTAGCAGGGATGAACACTGAAGCTTTCTTT.

The J gene is TRBJ2-3, the V gene TRBV11-2; 8 nucleotides align to TRBD1. This CDR3 has 15 residues. Germline lookup yields CDR1 SGHAT and CDR2 FQNNGV. V shed 4 bases and J 1 base; nucleotides not matched to a gene: 4. CDR3 DNA: TGTGCCAGCAGCTCGACAGGGGAGGGCACAGATACGCAGTATTTT. As protein: CASSSTGEGTDTQYF.

This clone is a singleton in its sample. The rearrangement joins TRBV11-3 to TRBJ2-7; the match to TRBD1 covers 9 bases. The CDR3 is made up of 14 amino acids. After removal of 5 bases from V and 4 bases from J, the junction contained 6 bases not matched to a gene. Looked up from germline, CDR1 is SGHNT and CDR2 is YENEEA. The CDR3, as DNA: TGTGCCAGCAGCCACCAGGGACAGGGATACGAGCAGTACTTC. This codes for CASSHQGQGYEQYF.

Only one count was recorded for this clone. V is TRBV27 and J is TRBJ2-1; D may be TRBD1 (5 bases). Trimming took off 3 bases at V and 5 bases at J, with 23 bases between the two ends. This CDR3 comprises 18 residues. Germline CDR1 and CDR2: MNHEY and SMNVEV (reference sequence). The CDR3 DNA reads as TGTGCCAGCAGTTTCTATGCCGTTTGGGCAGGGAACAACAATGAGCAGTTCTTC. Amino acid sequence: CASSFYAVWAGNNNEQFF.

V and J are TRBV3-1 (or the pseudogene TRBV3-2) and TRBJ2-3; 9 bases are shared with TRBD2. With 0 bases clipped from V and 5 bases from J, the junction kept 9 bases outside the gene matches. The CDR3 is 17 residues long. In germline, CDR1 is LGHDT, CDR2 YNNKEL (reference sequence). CDR3 DNA: TGTGCCAGCAGCCAAGATTTTGGCGGGGGGGGCGGAGATACGCAGTATTTT. This gives the protein CASSQDFGGGGGDTQYF.

CDR3 protein: CASSYDQGSNNSPLHF. The CDR3 DNA sequence: TGTGCCAGCAGTTACGATCAGGGGAGTAATAATTCACCCCTCCACTTT. This chain uses TRBV6-6 with TRBJ1-6; D perhaps matches TRBD1 (6 bases). The CDR3 is made up of 16 amino acids. Germline lookup yields CDR1 MNHNY and CDR2 SVGAGI (reference sequence). V was clipped by 2 bases and J by 5 bases, with 13 bases between them.

This clone was counted a single time. V is TRBV19 and J is TRBJ1-1, with no clear D. V was shortened by 7 bases and J by 3 bases, with 15 bases between the two germline ends. The CDR3 extends over 14 amino acids. CDR1 is LNHDA, CDR2 SQIVND, per germline (reference sequence). CDR3 sequence reads: CASMGTLGDTEAFF. CDR3 bases: TGTGCCAGTATGGGAACCCTGGGAGACACTGAAGCTTTCTTT.

The CDR3 region has the DNA TGTGCCAGCAGCCCCGGACTAGCGGGAGGCCCCAATGAGCAGTTCTTC. It codes for CASSPGLAGGPNEQFF. This chain uses TRBV5-4 with TRBJ2-1; TRBD2 matches at 14 bases. The V gene end was trimmed by 4 bases and the J gene end by 6 bases; junction bases not matched to a gene: 6. The CDR3 totals 16 residues. CDR1 SGHNT and CDR2 YYREEE come from the germline V gene (reference sequence).

The chain combines TRBV7-8 with TRBJ2-2; possible D gene TRBD2, 5 bases. The CDR3 has 15 residues. Germline CDR1 is SGHVS and CDR2 is FQNEAQ. Between the trimmed V and J ends, which lost 1 base and 1 base, there was a span of 7 bases. In DNA form, the CDR3 reads TGTGCCAGCAGCTTAGAGCGGTTGAACACCGGGGAGCTGTTTTTT. Its translation: CASSLERLNTGELFF.

V usage is TRBV5-8 and J usage is TRBJ1-6; the D is unclear. The CDR3 is 12 residues long. Germline CDR1 reads SGHTS; CDR2 reads YDEGEE. Trimming shortened V by 5 bases and J by 5 bases, and 5 bases separated the two germline ends. CDR3 sequence: CASSRDNSPLHF. CDR3 DNA: TGTGCCAGCAGTCGAGATAATTCACCCCTCCACTTT.

In this sample, this clone turned up once. V gene TRBV7-9 combines with J gene TRBJ2-7, with D possibly matching TRBD2 (5 bases). V lost 0 bases and J lost 6, with 21 bases in between. Germline lookup yields CDR1 SEHNR and CDR2 FQNEAQ (reference sequence). This CDR3 spans 17 amino acids. CDR3: CASSLARNGVPLAEQYF. The CDR3 bases are TGTGCCAGCAGCTTAGCGCGAAATGGAGTCCCCCTAGCCGAGCAGTACTTC.

The chain employs TRBV10-3 and TRBJ2-1, with D maybe TRBD2 (5 bases). Germline CDR1 reads ENHRY; CDR2 reads SYGVKD. The CDR3 length is 15 residues. With 4 bases removed from V and 4 bases from J, the gap between germline ends came to 14 bases. This chain's CDR3 is CAISVPDTGYNEQFF. Here the CDR3 DNA reads TGTGCCATCAGTGTCCCAGACACGGGGTACAATGAGCAGTTCTTC.

The rearrangement joins TRBV5-8 to TRBJ2-3; TRBD2 matches 14 bases. The CDR3 sequence is 17 residues long. V dropped 4 bases and J dropped 2; count of bases not matched to a gene: 6. From germline, CDR1 is SGHTS and CDR2 YDEGEE. CDR3 amino acids: CASSLGLAGVNTDTQYF. CDR3 bases: TGTGCCAGCAGCCTGGGACTAGCGGGAGTGAACACAGATACGCAGTATTTT.

The gene calls are TRBV6-2 or TRBV6-3 and TRBJ1-1, with D tentatively TRBD1 (6 bases). The CDR3 runs 13 residues. The germline CDR1 and CDR2 sequences are MNHEY and SVGEGT. Trimming shortened V by 2 bases and J by 6 bases, and 10 bases separated the two germline ends. The CDR3 here is CASSYLAGAEAFF. The CDR3 DNA is TGTGCCAGCAGTTACCTGGCAGGGGCTGAAGCTTTCTTT.

This clone was observed a handful of times. The V gene is TRBV28, the J gene TRBJ1-5; 7 nucleotides match TRBD1. The V gene's germline CDR1 is MDHEN and CDR2 SYDVKM. V gave up 3 bases and J gave up 7 bases; unmatched junction bases: 12. The CDR3 extends over 16 amino acids. CDR3 sequence reads: CASSFFGGGLGQPQHF. CDR3 nucleotide sequence: TGTGCCAGCAGTTTCTTCGGAGGGGGCTTAGGACAGCCCCAGCATTTT.

The rearrangement joins TRBV9 to TRBJ2-2, with 7 bases matching TRBD1. Unmatched junction bases numbered 8, after V lost 5 bases and J lost 4 bases. Germline assignment: CDR1 SGDLS and CDR2 YYNGEE. CDR3 length: 15 amino acids. The CDR3 DNA reads as TGTGCCAGCAGTTCCCTGACAGGGACCACCGGGGAGCTGTTTTTT. Protein product: CASSSLTGTTGELFF.

The rearrangement uses TRBV29-1 and TRBJ2-5, with D perhaps matching TRBD2 (5 bases). Germline V gene data show CDR1 as SQVTM and CDR2 as ANQGSEA. The CDR3 consists of 8 residues. V gave up 3 bases and J gave up 13 bases, with 6 bases separating them. Here the CDR3 reads CSVERAYF. Here the CDR3 DNA reads TGCAGCGTTGAGAGGGCGTACTTC.

The chain joins TRBV19 to TRBJ1-2; 10 nucleotides agree with TRBD1. The germline CDR1 and CDR2 sequences are LNHDA and SQIVND (reference sequence). The J segment lost 5 bases and the V segment lost 0 bases, leaving 6 bases of the junction unmatched. The CDR3 extends over 16 amino acids. The CDR3 coding sequence is TGTGCCAGTAGTATAGATGGGCCGGGACAGGGGTATGGCTACACCTTC. Protein sequence: CASSIDGPGQGYGYTF.